This T cell receptor beta chain is drawn from a study of CD8 T cells in ankylosing spondylitis. Findings and limits, study-wide: A motif of under ten highly homologous TCR beta variants was seen as apparently characteristic of ankylosing spondylitis blood. Reportedly, matched ankylosing spondylitis synovial fluid was significantly enriched for disease-linked clones. Reactive arthritis synovial fluid and blood were previously reported to contain some motif variants.

CDR1 and CDR2 from the germline V gene are SGHTA and FQGNSA. The CDR3 loop spans 16 amino acids. Trimming pared 1 base from V and 0 bases from J, leaving 9 bases between. Comment on this clonotype: Its antigen is not identified.

TCRdb called the 5' RACE reads again in MiXCR, with one record for every CDR3 protein. The sample consists of around 220,000 distinct CDR3 sequences, around 16% of them appearing once. The sequence was obtained from a male donor with ankylosing spondylitis. Sample: blood, either unsorted or a sorted T cell fraction (not recorded which). The rearrangement links TRBV7-2 to TRBJ2-2, with D maybe TRBD1 (6 bases). The CDR3: CASSLVRTANTGELFF. The CDR3 DNA follows: TGTGCCAGCAGCTTAGTCCGGACAGCGAACACCGGGGAGCTGTTTTTT.